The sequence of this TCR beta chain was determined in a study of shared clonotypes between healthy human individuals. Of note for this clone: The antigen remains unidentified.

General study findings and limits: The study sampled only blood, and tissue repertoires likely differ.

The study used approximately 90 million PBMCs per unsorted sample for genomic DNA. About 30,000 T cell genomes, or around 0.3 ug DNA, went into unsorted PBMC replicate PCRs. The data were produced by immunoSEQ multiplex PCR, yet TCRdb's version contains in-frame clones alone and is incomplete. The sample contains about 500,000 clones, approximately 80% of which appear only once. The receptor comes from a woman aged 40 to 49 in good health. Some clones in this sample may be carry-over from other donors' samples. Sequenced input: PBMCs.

CDR3 region: CASSRDSLSNQPQHF. In nucleotides, the CDR3 is TGTGCCAGCAGTCGAGACAGTCTAAGCAATCAGCCCCAGCATTTT. This sequence joins TRBV28 and TRBJ1-5; D may be TRBD1 (5 bases). V lost 5 bases and J lost 1, with 12 bases in between. The CDR3 has 15 residues. The germline V gene has CDR1 MDHEN and CDR2 SYDVKM.